The clone carrying this T cell receptor beta chain was detected many times. Its antigen remains unidentified. Treatment indicated: 15 to 20 received Ad26.COV2.S at low or high dose, single or two shots; several received placebo; per-sample allocation not given. Sample collection was performed on day 63 after the first vaccine or placebo injection. Sequenced by immunoSEQ multiplex PCR; TCRdb stores in-frame clones only, minus some. Among 440,000 or so clones listed, about 88% were seen once. These data originate in a study of Ad26.COV2.S vaccination and SARS-CoV-2 variants. The study's findings and limits: Substantial breadth was reported for post-vaccination spike-specific CD8+ and CD4+ T cells. Placebo recipients showed lower spike-specific TCR breadth than vaccinees.

There are 16 residues in the CDR3. The germline V gene has CDR1 SEHNR and CDR2 FQNEAQ (reference sequence). V was pared by 5 bases and J by 3 bases, with 8 bases of the junction left unmatched. The TCR sequence derives from a person aged 18-60 years who received the Ad26.COV2.S COVID-19 vaccine or a placebo. This material consisted of peripheral blood, taken in a trial of Ad26.COV2.S vaccine versus placebo. The gene calls are TRBV7-9 and TRBJ1-4, with TRBD1 matching over 8 bases. The chain's CDR3 is CASSPIRGLSNEKLFF. CDR3 DNA sequence: TGTGCCAGCAGCCCTATCAGGGGGCTTTCTAATGAAAAACTGTTTTTT.